The 4 T cell receptor beta chains in this list originate from one sample, sequenced in a study of blood T cell repertoires in COVID-19. Generated by immunoSEQ multiplex PCR, the TCRdb table keeps only in-frame clones and is missing some. Here the sample spans roughly 230,000 clones, about 83% being singletons. The sample consisted of peripheral blood. The origin of the receptors is a human donor in a cohort sampled during active COVID-19.

Notes on this clone: A read error may account for a junction end that differs from germline. V gene TRBV28 combines with J gene TRBJ2-7; 9 positions agree with TRBD2. Germline assignment: CDR1 MDHEN and CDR2 SYDVKM. This CDR3 has 15 amino acids. CDR3 region: CASSLSGLAHYKQYF. The CDR3 coding sequence is TGTGCCAGCAGTTTATCGGGACTAGCTCACTACAAGCAGTACTTC.

The CDR3 here is CASSYVASGGVNTEAFF. CDR3 coding DNA: TGTGCCAGCAGTTACGTGGCCAGCGGGGGGGTGAACACTGAAGCTTTCTTT. The V call is TRBV6-2 or TRBV6-3, the J call TRBJ1-1; TRBD1 might be the D (5 bases). V lost 2 bases to trimming and J lost 0 bases, with 16 bases between them. The CDR3 runs to 17 residues. Germline lookup yields CDR1 MNHEY and CDR2 SVGEGT.

V usage is TRBV18 and J usage is TRBJ1-1; unclear D gene. The CDR3 loop spans 15 amino acids. Germline CDR1 reads KGHSH; CDR2 reads LQKENI. Trimming took 3 bases from V and 6 from J, leaving 17 bases between them. The chain's CDR3 is CASSPYLEGGSEAFF. The CDR3 bases are TGTGCCAGCTCACCTTACCTGGAGGGTGGGTCTGAAGCTTTCTTT. The whole variable domain, remainder taken from reference TRBV18 and TRBJ1-1, is NAGVMQNPRHLVRRRGQEARLRCSPMKGHSHVYWYRQLPEEGLKFMVYLQKENIIDESGMPKERFSAEFPKEGPSILRIQQVVRGDSAAYFCASSPYLEGGSEAFFGQGTRLTVV.

This clone appeared once. J is TRBJ1-6 and V is TRBV10-2, with TRBD1 identical over 8 bases. Germline V gene lookup returns CDR1 WSHSY and CDR2 SAAADI. Unmatched junction bases numbered 8, after V lost 0 bases and J lost 10 bases. The CDR3 contains 16 residues. DNA of the CDR3: TGCGCCAGCAGTGAGTCAGGACAGGGTGGTTGGTCACCCCTCCACTTT. Its protein product is CASSESGQGGWSPLHF.